Presented here are 10 T cell receptor beta chains from one specimen sequenced in a study of blood T cell repertoires in COVID-19. Profiled with immunoSEQ multiplex PCR; TCRdb holds only in-frame clones, not every one. The sample has roughly 430,000 clones, roughly 90% seen once; the top ten hold roughly 1.4%. Sequences were obtained from PBMCs or T cells enriched from blood (not recorded which). The receptors shown here come from a woman between 18 and 30 years old who had been exposed to COVID-19.

The rearrangement uses TRBV2 and TRBJ2-5; TRBD2 matches 13 bases. This CDR3 is built from 14 residues. The J segment lost 4 bases and the V segment lost 8 bases, leaving 4 bases of the junction unmatched. The germline V gene encodes CDR1 SNHLY and CDR2 FYNNEI. In DNA, the CDR3 is TGTGCCAGCTGGACTAGCGGGAGATTAGAGACCCAGTACTTC. It is translated as CASWTSGRLETQYF.

The V call is TRBV13, the J call TRBJ2-7, with 11 positions matching TRBD2. Germline V gives CDR1 PRHDT, CDR2 FYEKMQ (reference sequence). V lost 3 bases and J lost 3; bases outside the gene matches: 4. This CDR3 is 15 amino acids long. CDR3 residues: CASSLSSGGFYEQYF. The CDR3 DNA reads TGTGCCAGCAGCTTGTCTAGCGGGGGGTTCTACGAGCAGTACTTC.

This chain links TRBV6-4 with TRBJ2-2; D might be TRBD1 (5 bases). The V end lost 5 bases, the J end lost 1 base, and 8 bases lay between the germline ends. Germline values: CDR1 MRHNA, CDR2 SNTAGT. The CDR3 is 14 amino acids. CDR3 nucleotide sequence: TGTGCCAGCAGTTGGCAGGGGAACACCGGGGAGCTGTTTTTT. Amino acids: CASSWQGNTGELFF.

The chain combines TRBV23-1 with TRBJ2-6; a weak D match, TRBD1 (5 bases). TRBV23-1 is an ORF, with its function uncertain. CDR3 length: 15 residues. Trimming removed 8 bases from V and 5 bases from J, with 16 bases in between. CDR3 protein: CASVNQGTRANVLTF. CDR3 nucleotide sequence: TGCGCCAGCGTCAACCAGGGTACCCGGGCCAACGTCCTGACTTTC.

This clone was found once. The chain recombines TRBV28 with TRBJ1-3; perhaps TRBD1 as D (5 bases). CDR1 and CDR2 from the germline V gene are MDHEN and SYDVKM. The V and J ends lost 8 bases and 0 bases respectively, with 14 bases between them. The CDR3 is 15 residues long. The CDR3 sequence is CASGIDSLSGNTIYF. The CDR3 bases are TGTGCCAGCGGTATCGACAGCCTCTCTGGAAACACCATATATTTT.

CDR3 residues: CSVVSGSSYNEQFF. In DNA, the CDR3 is TGCAGCGTTGTTAGCGGTAGCTCCTACAATGAGCAGTTCTTC. The V and J genes are TRBV29-1 and TRBJ2-1, with a weak D call TRBD2 (6 bases). Germline CDR1 is SQVTM and CDR2 is ANQGSEA. Trimming took 4 bases from V and 0 from J, leaving 10 bases between them. The CDR3 has 14 residues.

This chain uses TRBV5-1 with TRBJ2-2; D gene unclear. This CDR3 is built from 13 residues. V was trimmed by 0 bases and J by 4 bases, leaving 4 bases between them. The germline V gene has CDR1 SGHRS and CDR2 YFSETQ. CDR3 region: CASSLDSTGELFF. DNA of the CDR3: TGCGCCAGCAGCTTGGACAGCACCGGGGAGCTGTTTTTT. Based on the CDR3 plus reference TRBV5-1 and TRBJ2-2, the full variable domain is KAGVTQTPRYLIKTRGQQVTLSCSPISGHRSVSWYQQTPGQGLQFLFEYFSETQRNKGNFPGRFSGRQFSNSRSEMNVSTLELGDSALYLCASSLDSTGELFFGEGSRLTVL.

The gene calls are TRBV4-3 and TRBJ1-1; the match to TRBD1 covers 7 bases. CDR3 length equals 16 residues. With V trimmed by 3 bases and J by 4 bases, 11 bases remained unmatched. The germline gives CDR1 LGHNA, CDR2 YSLEER. The CDR3 sequence is CASSQGTRAGGTEAFF. Written as DNA, the CDR3 is TGCGCCAGCAGCCAGGGCACTAGGGCAGGGGGCACTGAAGCTTTCTTT.

This clone occurred once. This chain joins TRBV28 and TRBJ2-7; D is undetermined. The V end lost 6 bases, the J end lost 4 bases, and 19 bases lay between the germline ends. CDR3 size: 15 residues. Germline loops: CDR1 MDHEN, CDR2 SYDVKM. CDR3 sequence reads: CASSHTAGYGYEQYF. For the CDR3, the DNA is TGTGCCAGCAGCCATACGGCTGGGTACGGGTACGAGCAGTACTTC.

The chain couples TRBV28 to TRBJ2-2, with 11 positions matching TRBD2. V dropped 6 bases and J dropped 5; count of bases not matched to a gene: 8. The CDR3 is made up of 16 amino acids. Germline CDR1 reads MDHEN; CDR2 reads SYDVKM. The CDR3 region is CASRTTSGSGTGELFF. Here the CDR3 DNA reads TGTGCCAGCAGAACAACTAGCGGGAGCGGGACCGGGGAGCTGTTTTTT. Looking up the rest from reference TRBV28 and TRBJ2-2 gives the full variable domain: DVKVTQSSRYLVKRTGEKVFLECVQDMDHENMFWYRQDPGLGLRLIYFSYDVKMKEKGDIPEGYSVSREKKERFSLILESASTNQTSMYLCASRTTSGSGTGELFFGEGSRLTVL.